The 21 T cell receptor beta chains given below trace back to one sample, sequenced in a study of T cell repertoires in cytomegalovirus infection. TCRdb called the reads again in MiXCR, with one record for every CDR3 protein. The repertoire holds approximately 110,000 distinct CDR3 sequences, with about 40% as singletons. The antigens these receptors bind are not known. Sample: CD8+ T cells from cultured PBMCs, taken from culture after CMV antigen stimulation. Receptors originate from a human donor in good health (CMV status not recorded). Some clones in this sample may be carry-over from other donors' samples.

The chain uses TRBV9 and TRBJ1-3, with 9 bases aligning to TRBD1. The V and J ends lost 4 bases and 2 bases, in that order; junction bases with no gene match: 10. Germline V gene lookup returns CDR1 SGDLS and CDR2 YYNGEE. The CDR3 has 17 residues. The chain's CDR3 is CASSFSRDRVAGNTIYF. CDR3 in DNA: TGTGCCAGCAGCTTTTCCCGGGACAGGGTAGCTGGAAACACCATATATTTT.

V and J are TRBV5-6 and TRBJ1-1; D remains unclear. This CDR3 contains 15 residues. V lost 3 bases and J lost 5, with 17 bases in between. Germline loops: CDR1 SGHDT, CDR2 YYEEEE. The CDR3 coding sequence is TGTGCCAGCAGCTGGGGTGTTGGGAGCTTTACTGAAGCTTTCTTT. Translated, it gives CASSWGVGSFTEAFF.

The V gene is TRBV3-1, the J gene TRBJ1-1; possible D gene TRBD1, 5 bases. Trimming took off 5 bases at V and 1 base at J, with 11 bases between the two ends. The CDR3 totals 14 residues. CDR1 is LGHDT, CDR2 YNNKEL, per germline (reference sequence). In DNA, the CDR3 is TGTGCCAGCAGCATGAGACAGAGGAACACTGAAGCTTTCTTT. Translation gives CASSMRQRNTEAFF.

The V gene is TRBV7-8, the J gene TRBJ2-1; TRBD2 aligns across 12 bases. Germline CDR1 and CDR2: SGHVS and FQNEAQ. J was trimmed by 6 bases and V by 5 bases; bases with no gene match: 5. The CDR3 consists of 15 residues. The CDR3 sequence is CASSLLAGGGNEQFF. The CDR3 DNA is TGTGCCAGCAGCCTACTAGCGGGGGGAGGCAATGAGCAGTTCTTC.

The V gene is TRBV27, the J gene TRBJ1-5; D is undetermined. The V end lost 8 bases, the J end lost 7 bases, and 9 bases lay between the germline ends. From germline, CDR1 is MNHEY and CDR2 SMNVEV (reference sequence). This CDR3 is 11 amino acids long. The CDR3 here is CASGIGQPQHF. The CDR3 region has the DNA TGTGCCAGCGGCATTGGGCAGCCCCAGCATTTT.

This clonotype has a handful of counts. The chain combines TRBV7-8 with TRBJ1-6, with D perhaps TRBD1 (5 bases). The V gene's germline CDR1 is SGHVS and CDR2 FQNEAQ. Trimming took 6 bases from V and 7 from J, leaving 19 bases between them. The CDR3 extends over 16 amino acids. The CDR3 here is CASRRGRAVKNSPLHF. The DNA for the CDR3 is TGTGCCAGCAGGAGGGGCAGGGCCGTAAAAAATTCACCCCTCCACTTT.

V and J are TRBV9 and TRBJ2-1; D assignment may be TRBD1 or TRBD2 (5 bases each). V lost 5 bases and J 0 bases, leaving 12 bases between the germline ends. The CDR3 has 15 amino acids. Germline V gives CDR1 SGDLS, CDR2 YYNGEE. CDR3 sequence (DNA): TGTGCCAGCAGTATTTGGGGGAGCTCCTACAATGAGCAGTTCTTC. This gives the protein CASSIWGSSYNEQFF.

This clonotype was seen many times. This chain joins TRBV7-9 and TRBJ1-1; the D gene is possibly TRBD1 (5 bases). The CDR3 has 15 amino acids. Germline assignment: CDR1 SEHNR and CDR2 FQNEAQ (reference sequence). Trimming shortened V by 4 bases and J by 0 bases, and 12 bases separated the two germline ends. In DNA form, the CDR3 reads TGTGCCAGCAGCTCTTCGACAGCAATGAACACTGAAGCTTTCTTT. Protein sequence: CASSSSTAMNTEAFF.

The chain has TRBV12-3 or TRBV12-4 and TRBJ1-3; D unclear. CDR3 length: 14 amino acids. Trimming removed 7 bases at V and 3 bases at J, with 13 bases between. The CDR3: CASTPPNVGNTIYF. Here the CDR3 DNA reads TGTGCCAGCACCCCCCCGAACGTTGGAAACACCATATATTTT.

The rearrangement joins TRBV5-1 to TRBJ2-1, with 11 bases that match TRBD2. CDR3 length: 15 residues. The trim removed 0 bases at V and 7 bases at J, leaving 3 bases unmatched. Germline lookup yields CDR1 SGHRS and CDR2 YFSETQ. CDR3 residues: CASSLGVAGGNEQFF. DNA for the CDR3: TGCGCCAGCAGCTTGGGAGTAGCGGGGGGGAATGAGCAGTTCTTC.

This chain joins TRBV28 and TRBJ2-4; 9 bases fit TRBD2. Germline V gives CDR1 MDHEN, CDR2 SYDVKM. CDR3 length: 15 residues. V lost 6 bases and J lost 0; bases outside the gene matches: 3. CDR3 protein: CASRNSGGAKNIQYF. CDR3 in DNA: TGTGCCAGCAGGAATAGCGGGGGAGCCAAAAACATTCAGTACTTC. The full variable domain, its missing parts supplied by reference TRBV28 and TRBJ2-4, is DVKVTQSSRYLVKRTGEKVFLECVQDMDHENMFWYRQDPGLGLRLIYFSYDVKMKEKGDIPEGYSVSREKKERFSLILESASTNQTSMYLCASRNSGGAKNIQYFGAGTRLSVL.

The J gene is TRBJ1-2, the V gene TRBV12-3 or TRBV12-4; the D is unclear. V was shortened by 5 bases and J by 2 bases, with 6 bases between the two germline ends. The CDR3 consists of 12 residues. This CDR3 reads CASSLGNYGYTF. The CDR3 coding sequence is TGTGCCAGCAGTCTAGGGAACTATGGCTACACCTTC.

This clonotype has just a few counts. The chain carries TRBV29-1 and TRBJ2-1; 7 positions agree with TRBD1. Germline V lookup: CDR1 SQVTM, CDR2 ANQGSEA. CDR3 length: 14 residues. The junction had 7 bases not matched to a gene; V was cut back by 8 bases and J by 0 bases. CDR3 loop: CSTTGAYSYNEQFF. The CDR3 region has the DNA TGCAGCACTACAGGGGCTTACTCCTACAATGAGCAGTTCTTC.

The J gene is TRBJ1-2, the V gene TRBV2; D is ambiguous. Trimming took 3 bases from V and 8 from J, leaving 16 bases between them. The CDR3 loop spans 14 amino acids. CDR1 is SNHLY and CDR2 is FYNNEI in the germline V gene. CDR3 residues: CASSDPLEIRGYTF. DNA for the CDR3: TGTGCCAGCAGTGACCCCCTTGAAATTAGGGGCTACACCTTC.

V is TRBV7-6 and J is TRBJ2-7; D unresolved. The CDR3 runs to 14 residues. Trimming removed 5 bases from V and 2 bases from J, with 13 bases in between. Germline values: CDR1 SGHVS, CDR2 FNYEAQ. The CDR3 nucleotides read TGTGCCAGCAGCCCCCCCGGAGCCCCCTACGAGCAGTACTTC. This encodes CASSPPGAPYEQYF. Together with reference TRBV7-6 and TRBJ2-7, the CDR3 gives the full variable domain: GAGVSQSPRYKVTKRGQDVALRCDPISGHVSLYWYRQALGQGPEFLTYFNYEAQQDKSGLPNDRFSAERPEGSISTLTIQRTEQRDSAMYRCASSPPGAPYEQYFGPGTRLTVT.

This clonotype has only a few counts. This chain connects TRBV9 to TRBJ2-1; 8 nucleotides align to TRBD2. Per the germline V gene, CDR1 is SGDLS and CDR2 is YYNGEE. The length of the CDR3 is 16 residues. The trim removed 4 bases at V and 4 bases at J, leaving 10 bases unmatched. For the CDR3, the DNA is TGTGCCAGCAGCCCTCCTGGGGGACTAGAGTACAATGAGCAGTTCTTC. It specifies CASSPPGGLEYNEQFF.

The CDR3 region is CSARSLAGESSYNEQFF. The CDR3 nucleotides are TGCAGTGCTAGATCGCTAGCGGGGGAGAGCTCCTACAATGAGCAGTTCTTC. The chain couples TRBV20-1 to TRBJ2-1; 10 bases agree with TRBD2. With V trimmed by 2 bases and J by 0 bases, 7 bases remained unmatched. CDR1 is DFQATT and CDR2 is SNEGSKA in the germline V gene (reference sequence). There are 17 residues in the CDR3.

The V and J genes are TRBV6-2 or TRBV6-3 and TRBJ2-1; 12 bases agree with TRBD1. Germline CDR1 reads MNHEY; CDR2 reads SVGEGT. This CDR3 has 16 amino acids. The J segment lost 7 bases and the V segment lost 3 bases, leaving 7 bases of the junction unmatched. CDR3 region: CASSYSRDRGQNEQFF. As DNA, the CDR3 is TGTGCCAGCAGTTATTCCCGGGACAGGGGGCAAAATGAGCAGTTCTTC.

In its sample, this clonotype was seen a few times. The J gene is TRBJ1-1, the V gene TRBV29-1; 9 bases are a match to TRBD1. From germline, CDR1 is SQVTM and CDR2 ANQGSEA. This CDR3 is built from 13 residues. V lost 3 bases to trimming and J lost 7 bases; unmatched junction nucleotides: 6. As DNA, the CDR3 is TGCAGCGTTGACCAGGGACAGGGTAATGAAGCTTTCTTT. Translation: CSVDQGQGNEAFF. The full variable domain, its missing parts supplied by reference TRBV29-1 and TRBJ1-1, is SAVISQKPSRDICQRGTSLTIQCQVDSQVTMMFWYRQQPGQSLTLIATANQGSEATYESGFVIDKFPISRPNLTFSTLTVSNMSPEDSSIYLCSVDQGQGNEAFFGQGTRLTVV.

The chain employs TRBV29-1 and TRBJ2-3; TRBD1 matches at 7 bases. CDR1 and CDR2 from the germline V gene are SQVTM and ANQGSEA. V was pared by 3 bases and J by 4 bases, with 4 bases of the junction left unmatched. The CDR3 consists of 13 residues. The DNA of the CDR3 is TGCAGCGTTGATCAGGGGGTCGCAGATACGCAGTATTTT. The encoded protein is CSVDQGVADTQYF.

The gene calls are TRBV19 and TRBJ2-1, with 12 bases matching TRBD2. CDR3 size: 14 residues. V lost 8 bases, J lost 9 bases, and 8 bases stayed unmatched. The germline V gene encodes CDR1 LNHDA and CDR2 SQIVND (reference sequence). CDR3 sequence reads: CASVGLAGLAEQFF. DNA for the CDR3: TGTGCCAGTGTAGGACTAGCGGGGTTGGCTGAGCAGTTCTTC.